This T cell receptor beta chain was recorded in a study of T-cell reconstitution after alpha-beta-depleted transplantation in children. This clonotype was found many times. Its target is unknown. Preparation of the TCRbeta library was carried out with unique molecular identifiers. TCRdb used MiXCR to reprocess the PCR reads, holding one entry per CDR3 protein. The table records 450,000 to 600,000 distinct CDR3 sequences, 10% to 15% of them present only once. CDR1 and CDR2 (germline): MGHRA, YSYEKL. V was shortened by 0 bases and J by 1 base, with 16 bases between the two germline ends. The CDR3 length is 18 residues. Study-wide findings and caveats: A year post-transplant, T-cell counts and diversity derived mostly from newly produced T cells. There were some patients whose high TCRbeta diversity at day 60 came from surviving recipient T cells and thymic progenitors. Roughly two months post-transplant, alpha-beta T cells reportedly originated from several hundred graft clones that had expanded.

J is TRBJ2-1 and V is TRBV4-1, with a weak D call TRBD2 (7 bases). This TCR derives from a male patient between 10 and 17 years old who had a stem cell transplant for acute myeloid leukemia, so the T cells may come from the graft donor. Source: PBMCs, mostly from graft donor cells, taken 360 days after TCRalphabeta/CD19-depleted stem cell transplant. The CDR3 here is CASSQDLGGLGSYNEQFF. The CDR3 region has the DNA TGCGCCAGCAGCCAAGATTTGGGGGGGCTTGGTTCCTACAATGAGCAGTTCTTC.